This is a list of T cell receptor beta chains from one sample in a study of early T cells in non-severe SARS-CoV-2 infection. TCRdb itself ran the 5' RACE reads through MiXCR, one entry per CDR3 protein. The sample lists 50,000 to 60,000 distinct CDR3 sequences, about 6.1% occurring once. Sequencing used whole blood, obtained at baseline. These receptors all stem from an adult who was a healthcare worker with PCR-confirmed SARS-CoV-2 infection or an uninfected control (not recorded which). Each CDR3 is given with its conserved first and last residue. The D gene is left open where the match is weak. Part of the rows lack a size; the others show once, few, many or a class for expanded clones.

D gene	clone size	CDR3 length	V gene	J gene	CDR3 DNA	CDR3 protein
-	-	15	TRBV7-3	TRBJ2-3	TGTGCCAGCAGCTTTTCATCAGGGGGCACAGATACGCAGTATTTT	CASSFSSGGTDTQYF
-	few	13	TRBV4-3	TRBJ2-1	TGCGCCAGCAGCCGAGGAAACAACAATGAGCAGTTCTTC	CASSRGNNNEQFF
-	many	17	TRBV30	TRBJ1-5	TGTGCCTGGAGTGTAGGGAGAACAGGGAACACCAATCAGCCCCAGCATTTT	CAWSVGRTGNTNQPQHF
TRBD1	-	14	TRBV20-1	TRBJ1-2	TGCAGTGCTAGAGACCGGACAGGGGAGGAAGGCTACACCTTC	CSARDRTGEEGYTF
-	many	17	TRBV5-1	TRBJ2-1	TGCGCCAGCAGCGCATCAGGCGTCCCGAGCTCCTACAATGAGCAGTTCTTC	CASSASGVPSSYNEQFF
TRBD1	-	15	TRBV9	TRBJ2-5	TGTGCCAGCAGCGTAGACAGGGGGGCCCAAGAGACCCAGTACTTC	CASSVDRGAQETQYF
-	many	16	TRBV5-1	TRBJ2-1	TGCGCCAGCAGCTTGGCTCGGGACTTACTCTACAATGAGCAGTTCTTC	CASSLARDLLYNEQFF
TRBD2	many	17	TRBV6-5	TRBJ2-1	TGTGCCAGCAGTGACCTCCTCGGGGGGGCTTCCTCTAATGAGCAGTTCTTC	CASSDLLGGASSNEQFF
TRBD2	-	16	TRBV4-3	TRBJ2-3	TGCGCCAGCAGCCAAGACGCCGCGGGGGAGGGGGATACGCAGTATTTT	CASSQDAAGEGDTQYF
-	-	15	TRBV5-1	TRBJ2-7	TGCGCCAGCAGCTTTGTTCAGGGGCTGGGTAGCGAGCAGTACTTC	CASSFVQGLGSEQYF
-	-	13	TRBV10-2	TRBJ1-5	TGCGCCAGCAGTGCCAGGAGCAATCAGCCCCAGCATTTT	CASSARSNQPQHF
TRBD2	many	15	TRBV4-2	TRBJ2-3	TGTGCCAGCAGCCGCGCGGGGGGGCGTACAGATACGCAGTATTTT	CASSRAGGRTDTQYF
-	-	15	TRBV4-3	TRBJ2-3	TGCGCCAGCAGCCAAGTGTGGGGCCAAGGAGATACGCAGTATTTT	CASSQVWGQGDTQYF
TRBD1	many	17	TRBV27	TRBJ2-2	TGTGCCAGCAGTGTAGGGGGCCTTACAGAATTGGGAGGGGAGCTGTTTTTT	CASSVGGLTELGGELFF
TRBD2	few	15	TRBV6-5	TRBJ2-7	TGTGCCAGCAGTTCTCGACTAGCGGGGGGCTACGAGCAGTACTTC	CASSSRLAGGYEQYF
-	few	13	TRBV19	TRBJ2-5	TGTGCCAGTAGCCCGCGGGGAGTTGGGACCCAGTACTTC	CASSPRGVGTQYF
-	many	11	TRBV30	TRBJ1-6	TGTGCCTGGAGCGTCGGTTCACCCCTCCACTTT	CAWSVGSPLHF
-	-	14	TRBV27	TRBJ2-3	TGTGCCAGCAGTTTTTTAACTAGCACAGATACGCAGTATTTT	CASSFLTSTDTQYF
-	many	13	TRBV7-2	TRBJ2-2	TGTGCCAGCAGCTTAGTGCTCAGGGGGGAGCTGTTTTTT	CASSLVLRGELFF
-	-	16	TRBV4-3	TRBJ1-6	TGCGCCAGCAGCCACTACTCAAATCCGGGAAATTCACCCCTCCACTTT	CASSHYSNPGNSPLHF
TRBD1	-	15	TRBV28	TRBJ1-2	TGTGCCAGCAGTTCGACCGGGACAGGGGTATATGGCTACACCTTC	CASSSTGTGVYGYTF
-	-	16	TRBV7-2	TRBJ1-2	TGTGCCAGCAGCCCTCGCAGTGGGGGACTGAACTATGGCTACACCTTC	CASSPRSGGLNYGYTF
-	few	15	TRBV3-1	TRBJ1-2	TGTGCCAGCAGCCCTACCCCGGGTAGTCGGCATGGCTACACCTTC	CASSPTPGSRHGYTF
TRBD1	-	17	TRBV4-3	TRBJ2-2	TGCGCCAGCAGCCCCACACGGACCAGGGGGCCCGGCGGGGAGCTGTTTTTT	CASSPTRTRGPGGELFF
-	many	16	TRBV7-3	TRBJ2-1	TGTGCCAGCAACCTTAGACCCGGGGGCCAGTACAATGAGCAGTTCTTC	CASNLRPGGQYNEQFF
TRBD2	many	16	TRBV7-2	TRBJ2-3	TGTGCCAGCAGCTTAAAGGAGCGGGGGGGCGTAAATACGCAGTATTTT	CASSLKERGGVNTQYF
-	many	15	TRBV5-1	TRBJ1-4	TGCGCCAGCAGCCCGGGAGGGGCTGGTAATGAAAAACTGTTTTTT	CASSPGGAGNEKLFF
TRBD2	few	15	TRBV28	TRBJ2-7	TGTGCCAGCAGTCCTACGGGGGGGCCGAACTACGAGCAGTACTTC	CASSPTGGPNYEQYF
-	many	13	TRBV14	TRBJ1-1	TGTGCCAGCAGCCAGGTGTTGGGGACTGAAGCTTTCTTT	CASSQVLGTEAFF
-	few	15	TRBV10-3	TRBJ2-3	TGTGCCATCAGTGGTAGTTTCGGGGTCACAGATACGCAGTATTTT	CAISGSFGVTDTQYF
TRBD2	-	14	TRBV28	TRBJ2-7	TGTGCCAGCAGCCAAGCGGGGGGGGACTACGAGCAGTACTTC	CASSQAGGDYEQYF
TRBD2	many	17	TRBV7-2	TRBJ2-7	TGTGCCAGCAGCTTAGTCCCCGCTAGCGGGGGAGACTACGAGCAGTACTTC	CASSLVPASGGDYEQYF
TRBD1	few	14	TRBV20-1	TRBJ1-5	TGCAGTGCCCTACAGGGGAATAGCAATCAGCCCCAGCATTTT	CSALQGNSNQPQHF
-	-	17	TRBV20-1	TRBJ2-1	TGCAGTGCTCCGATGGGAGGTACAGGGTCGGTCCACAATGAGCAGTTCTTC	CSAPMGGTGSVHNEQFF
-	few	14	TRBV11-2	TRBJ2-1	TGTGCCAGCAGCTCCAACCGGGGCGTCCATGAGCAGTTCTTC	CASSSNRGVHEQFF
-	many	12	TRBV30	TRBJ2-7	TGTGCCTGGATTTCGGCCCACTACGAGCAGTACTTC	CAWISAHYEQYF
TRBD1	many	16	TRBV20-1	TRBJ1-4	TGCAGTGCTATCTCCAGGGGGTATGCAACTAATGAAAAACTGTTTTTT	CSAISRGYATNEKLFF
TRBD1	few	15	TRBV7-8	TRBJ2-3	TGTGCCAGCAGCCTTAATTCAGGGGGCTTGGATACGCAGTATTTT	CASSLNSGGLDTQYF
-	-	18	TRBV5-5	TRBJ2-1	TGTGCCAGCAGCCAGGAAAGGGTCCCTATTCTCTCCTACAATGAGCAGTTCTTC	CASSQERVPILSYNEQFF
TRBD1	-	14	TRBV20-1	TRBJ2-7	TGCAGTGCCCCAAGCGAGACAGGGGCCTACGAGCAGTACTTC	CSAPSETGAYEQYF
-	many	14	TRBV6-2/TRBV6-3	TRBJ1-5	TGTGCCAGCAGTAAACCGGGGCCCAATCAGCCCCAGCATTTT	CASSKPGPNQPQHF
TRBD1	-	17	TRBV20-1	TRBJ1-6	TGCAGTGCTAGTTCTGGACAGGGGGCTGCCTATAATTCACCCCTCCACTTT	CSASSGQGAAYNSPLHF
TRBD2	few	14	TRBV10-3	TRBJ2-7	TGTGCCATCGGGGAAGGAGCGGGGGCCAACGAGCAGTACTTC	CAIGEGAGANEQYF
-	many	18	TRBV14	TRBJ2-3	TGTGCCAGCAGCCAAGATAGGTTCCCCGGTTGGGGCACAGATACGCAGTATTTT	CASSQDRFPGWGTDTQYF
-	-	13	TRBV4-2	TRBJ1-2	TGTGCCAGCAGCCAAGAACGGGTGGAAGGCTACACCTTC	CASSQERVEGYTF
-	few	17	TRBV5-5	TRBJ2-2	TGTGCCAGCAGCTTGGCGAACCCCGGCACGAACACCGGGGAGCTGTTTTTT	CASSLANPGTNTGELFF
-	-	12	TRBV20-1	TRBJ2-7	TGCAGTGCTTCCGGGACTCCCTACGAGCAGTACTTC	CSASGTPYEQYF
TRBD1	many	14	TRBV3-1	TRBJ2-1	TGTGCCAGCAGCCGGACAGGGACCTACAATGAGCAGTTCTTC	CASSRTGTYNEQFF
-	many	17	TRBV24-1	TRBJ2-2	TGTGCCACCAGTGATCTGCCGGGGTGGAGTAGCACCGGGGAGCTGTTTTTT	CATSDLPGWSSTGELFF
TRBD1	many	13	TRBV20-1	TRBJ1-2	TGCAGTGCCCACGGCAGGGGGCAAGTTGGCTACACCTTC	CSAHGRGQVGYTF
-	few	13	TRBV5-5	TRBJ1-1	TGTGCCAGCAGCCCTCTGGCCCCCACTGAAGCTTTCTTT	CASSPLAPTEAFF
TRBD1	few	14	TRBV20-1	TRBJ2-3	TGCAGTGCTAGTGTGGGACAGAGCACAGATACGCAGTATTTT	CSASVGQSTDTQYF
-	few	12	TRBV7-2	TRBJ2-2	TGTGCCAGCAGCGAGAAAGTCAGGGAGCTGTTTTTT	CASSEKVRELFF
TRBD1	many	18	TRBV6-5	TRBJ1-3	TGTGCCAGCAGTTACTCGACCCCGGGACAGGGATATGGAAACACCATATATTTT	CASSYSTPGQGYGNTIYF
-	-	11	TRBV2	TRBJ1-4	TGTGCCAGCCGTCGTGTGGAAAAACTGTTTTTT	CASRRVEKLFF
TRBD2	few	20	TRBV7-9	TRBJ2-5	TGTGCCAGCAGCTTAGGACTGCCTGAGACTAGCGGGGGGGCCCAAGAGACCCAGTACTTC	CASSLGLPETSGGAQETQYF
TRBD2	-	16	TRBV4-1	TRBJ2-5	TGCGCCAGCAGCCAAGGAGTCGCTAGCGGGGGAGAGACCCAGTACTTC	CASSQGVASGGETQYF
TRBD1	many	16	TRBV7-3	TRBJ2-1	TGTGCCAGCAGTCCCCCCGGGACAGGGTCCTACAATGAGCAGTTCTTC	CASSPPGTGSYNEQFF
-	many	12	TRBV7-9	TRBJ2-7	TGTGCCAGCAGCCCCAGCTCCTACGAGCAGTACTTC	CASSPSSYEQYF
TRBD2	many	14	TRBV7-2	TRBJ2-1	TGTGCCAGCAGCTTCGGACTAGCTCCGAATGAGCAGTTCTTC	CASSFGLAPNEQFF